The 6 T cell receptor beta chains reported below all come from one sample, sequenced in a study of T-cell memory formation after mild COVID-19. TCRdb itself ran the 5' RACE reads through MiXCR, one entry per CDR3 protein. Of under 400,000 distinct CDR3 sequences listed, approximately 21% were seen once; the top ten hold around an eighth. Sequencing used PBMCs or a T cell subset sorted from them (not recorded which). These receptors were obtained from an adult woman who had mild COVID-19 (a few samples of this study predate the infection). Cell type and time point are not known.

This clonotype was detected ten times or more. This chain joins TRBV7-2 and TRBJ2-1, with TRBD2 as a possible D gene (6 bases). V was cut by 2 bases and J by 6 bases, with 14 bases left in between. From germline, CDR1 is SGHTA and CDR2 FQGNSA. This CDR3 has 15 residues. CDR3 DNA: TGTGCCAGCAGCTTAAGGGTCGGGAGAAGCAATGAGCAGTTCTTC. This gives the protein CASSLRVGRSNEQFF.

This clonotype appeared a few times. This chain connects TRBV4-2 to TRBJ2-3; a weak D match, TRBD1 (5 bases). Trimming took 1 base from V and 5 from J, leaving 34 bases between them. The length of the CDR3 is 22 residues. CDR1 and CDR2 from the germline V gene are LGHNA and YNFKEQ. The CDR3 region has the DNA TGTGCCAGCAGCCAAGGCATCAGGGTCTACTCCCTCGTGGAATCTTCGCTAGATACGCAGTATTTT. Translated, it gives CASSQGIRVYSLVESSLDTQYF.

This clonotype was counted only a few times. The CDR3 sequence: CAISQGGTEAFF. The CDR3 coding sequence is TGTGCCATCAGCCAGGGGGGCACTGAAGCTTTCTTT. This chain joins TRBV10-3 and TRBJ1-1; 7 nucleotides align to TRBD1. CDR1 and CDR2 from the germline V gene are ENHRY and SYGVKD. After removal of 6 bases from V and 4 bases from J, the junction contained 2 bases not matched to a gene. The CDR3 runs to 12 residues.

The chain recombines TRBV29-1 with TRBJ2-1, with D unclear. Germline CDR1 reads SQVTM; CDR2 reads ANQGSEA. This CDR3 region has 12 residues. The V and J ends lost 1 base and 3 bases respectively, with 4 bases between them. DNA of the CDR3: TGCAGCGTTGAAGCTTACTACAATGAGCAGTTCTTC. It codes for CSVEAYYNEQFF.

The chain joins TRBV15 to TRBJ2-7; a weak D match, TRBD1 (6 bases). The CDR3 extends over 15 amino acids. Germline V gene data show CDR1 as LNHNV and CDR2 as YYDKDF (reference sequence). Trimming took 0 bases from V and 4 from J, leaving 13 bases between them. In DNA, the CDR3 is TGTGCCACCAGCAGAGATCCAGGGGCGAGGTACGAGCAGTACTTC. This sequence encodes CATSRDPGARYEQYF.

J is TRBJ2-1 and V is TRBV3-1; D uncertain. The CDR3 has 15 residues. The V gene lost 0 bases and the J gene lost 6 bases, with 12 bases spanning the gap. Per germline, CDR1 LGHDT and CDR2 YNNKEL (reference sequence). Here the CDR3 DNA reads TGTGCCAGCAGCCAAGATGTCACGGGCTCCAATGAGCAGTTCTTC. Its translation: CASSQDVTGSNEQFF.